This T cell receptor (beta chain) was captured in a study of type 1 regulatory T cells. Overall study results and limits: Compared with non-type 1 regulatory T cells, type 1 regulatory T cells showed a more restricted TCR repertoire.

This clonotype was detected a few times. Its matching antigen is unknown. MiXCR, applied by TCRdb to the reads, yields one record per CDR3 protein. This sample has some 71,000 distinct CDR3 sequences; more than 20% occur once, and the top ten carry roughly 8.3%. CDR3 length equals 12 residues. The ends were cut back, 3 bases at V and 6 bases at J, with 12 bases in the middle. CDR1 and CDR2 (germline): SQVTM, ANQGSEA. This sequence was found in a human donor in good health. The V and J genes are TRBV29-1 and TRBJ2-7; D might be TRBD1 or TRBD2, each matching 5 bases. The sequencing sample was made of cultured type 1 regulatory T (Tr1) cells, either the whole culture or a sorted fraction (not recorded which). CDR3 amino acids: CSVERGSGEQYF. The CDR3 DNA follows: TGCAGCGTTGAGAGGGGATCTGGCGAGCAGTACTTC.